This T cell receptor (beta chain) was sequenced in a study of post-analysis software for immune sequencing data. Study as a whole: Patients had relapsing-remitting, secondary progressive or progressive-relapsing multiple sclerosis; some lacked subtype. General study points: Those samples that were prepared in the same batch co-clustered strongly by F measure. About five TRBV segments occurring more often in patients than controls included TRBV5-6, TRBV5-1 and TRBV20-1. People with multiple sclerosis had a significantly lower normalized Chao1 diversity than controls did.

Prepared TCR beta cDNA libraries contained unique molecular identifiers. TCRdb reprocessed the PCR reads with MiXCR, giving one entry per CDR3 protein. The top ten hold 4% to 5.5% of the sample, which has under 900,000 distinct CDR3 sequences, 53% seen once. The CDR3 runs 14 residues. Trimming pared 2 bases from V and 4 bases from J, leaving 15 bases between. The germline gives CDR1 DFQATT, CDR2 SNEGSKA (reference sequence). This clonotype was detected a few times. Its target is not known. V gene TRBV20-1 combines with J gene TRBJ2-7; D may match TRBD1 or TRBD2 (5 bases each). This sequence was found in a girl aged 5 to 17 with multiple sclerosis. Material: blood. Here the CDR3 reads CSARIRGSVYEQYF. DNA of the CDR3: TGCAGTGCTAGAATCCGGGGCTCCGTGTACGAGCAGTACTTC.